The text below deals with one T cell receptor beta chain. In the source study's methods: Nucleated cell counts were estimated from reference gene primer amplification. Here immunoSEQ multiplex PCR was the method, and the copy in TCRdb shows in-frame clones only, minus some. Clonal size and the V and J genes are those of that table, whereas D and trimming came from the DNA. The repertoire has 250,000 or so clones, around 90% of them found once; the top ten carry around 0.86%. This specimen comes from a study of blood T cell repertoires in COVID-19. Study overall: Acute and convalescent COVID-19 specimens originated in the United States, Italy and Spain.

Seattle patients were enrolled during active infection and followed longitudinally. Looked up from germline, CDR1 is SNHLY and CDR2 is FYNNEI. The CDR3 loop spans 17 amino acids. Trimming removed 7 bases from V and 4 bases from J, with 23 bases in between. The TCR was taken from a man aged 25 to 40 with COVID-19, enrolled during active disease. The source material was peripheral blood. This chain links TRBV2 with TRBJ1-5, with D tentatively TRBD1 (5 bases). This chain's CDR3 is CASNRPGGGGGNQPQHF. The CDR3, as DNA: TGTGCCAGCAACCGACCGGGGGGAGGAGGTGGGAATCAGCCCCAGCATTTT.